This TCR beta chain was sequenced during a study of cytomegalovirus exposure and HLA in healthy donors (dated by TCRdb to the late 2010s). In terms of the full investigation: According to an earlier analysis of several hundred of the donors, roughly 180 million T cells yielded some 110 million unique TCR beta sequences and around 300 Gb of sequence data. An early release covering about 600 HLA-typed donors comprised roughly 300 gigabases of sequencing data and tens of millions of unique TCR sequences. The genetic ancestry cluster associated with self-reported Caucasian donors included about 81% of the roughly 360 genotyped donors. The aim of the study was to test whether cataloging public T cell receptors could identify signatures of past pathogen exposure. The study used immunosequencing to profile the T cell repertoires of approximately 630 subjects and linked those repertoires to cytomegalovirus serostatus. In addition to the first cohort of hundreds of subjects, a separate validation cohort of approximately 110 different subjects was used. The study combined high-throughput TCR immunosequencing, statistical association of individual TCRs with disease status, and machine learning to predict cytomegalovirus infection status. A later analysis re-analyzed previously published TCR beta repertoires from about 730 donors and added high-resolution HLA genotyping to study TCR occurrence patterns. Rather than drawing on any new phenotypic data, the later analysis identified candidate immune exposures from TCR beta sequences and the way those sequences occurred across donors. In an earlier analysis of 587 of the donors, high-throughput TCR beta sequencing was used to judge whether each TCR beta V gene segment behaved as functional or pseudogenic. Alongside the repertoire data, information on donor age, sex, ethnicity and CMV serostatus was compiled. In a later genetic analysis, genome-wide SNP genotypes for about 65% of the 666 donors were used, and that subset was treated as a discovery cohort. Every repertoire in the discovery cohort had been generated on one and the same sequencing platform. Both class I and class II loci were covered by HLA typing, at four-digit resolution. The number of donors typed differed by locus, with about 629-630 for A, B, C, DRB1 and DQB1, around 500 for DQA1, approximately 580 for DPA1, and around 460 for DPB1. About five DR-DQ haplotypes were handled as single units for association and clustering because linkage in the cohort was strong. Across 398 genotyped donors of the cohort, an average of about 240,000 unique TCR beta nucleotide sequences per donor were sequenced, and 15% to 20% of those sequences were non-productive. What the research found in general, with its limitations: Most CMV-associated TCR beta chains appeared to be HLA-restricted in a later analysis, and the HLA associations seemed to be driven largely by CMV exposure. Because HLA typing was missing for some donors at each locus, association tests included only the typed subset. According to a later analysis, TCR association rates differed among HLA loci, with DRB1 alleles showing the most associated TCRs and HLA-C alleles showing the fewest. A few of the identified cytomegalovirus-associated TCR beta chains were confirmed in vitro to be specific for cytomegalovirus antigens. A later genetic analysis reported fewer N-insertions in productive TCRs among donors in an Asian-associated ancestry cluster than the roughly 700-donor mean. The study gave a list of around 170 TCR beta chains associated with cytomegalovirus. An association between a missense DCLRE1C variant and V-gene and J-gene trimming of TCR beta chains was found in a later genetic analysis and replicated in an independent cohort. The classifier was reported to diagnose cytomegalovirus status with high specificity and sensitivity in both the original cohort and the validation cohort. A further reported finding was that TCR beta sequences accurately predicted the HLA-A and HLA-B alleles for most subjects in the first cohort. Correlated functional status among segregating V segments might reflect linkage disequilibrium, but an unknown experimental factor could not be ruled out. Some IMGT-functional V segments, including TRBV6-2 and TRBV6-3, could not be told apart with the 87-base-pair reads, so those segments were excluded. Broadly in line with IMGT annotations, most TCR beta V segments showed up in productive rearrangements about 90% or about 30% of the time in an earlier analysis of roughly 590 of the donors. According to a later analysis, parvovirus B19, influenza, CMV and Epstein-Barr virus appeared linked to several top co-occurrence clusters. A later analysis found that HLA-associated TCR beta chains were more clonally expanded and had lower generation probabilities than equally common non-associated chains. At a false discovery rate of 0.05, a later analysis linked under 20,000 TCR beta sequences to specific HLA alleles. A cluster of highly shared sequence variants was judged likely to be a technical artifact of the sequencing pipeline. Presence/absence analyses assumed roughly uniform sequencing depth across donors, an assumption that may not hold. Most TCR sequences were observed very rarely across donors, whereas some public TCRs were present in many individuals. The cohort was sequenced for TCR beta chains only, and without alpha or paired-chain data the features that could be detected were limited. The authors suggested that the approach could potentially be generalized to other disease states and immunological phenotypes. CMV serostatus was the only immune exposure information available for the cohort. When HLA alleles, especially DR and DQ, strongly co-occurred, TCR associations were difficult to assign to individual alleles. Because counts were too low, around 18 rarely observed V segments, including chromosome 9 orphons, were left out of the earlier analysis of about 620 of the donors.

The cohort was made up of around 720 healthy bone marrow donors. At the time of sampling, every cohort member was nominally healthy, though immune exposures that went unrecorded were likely present. The donor was CMV seropositive and was included in the group of 250 to 300 seropositive cohort members. A peripheral blood sample was collected from each donor, and TCR beta sequencing was performed on peripheral blood mononuclear cells. Genomic DNA extraction from the blood cell samples was performed with the Qiagen DNeasy Blood Extraction Kit. Library preparation used the immunoSEQ multiplex PCR assay. For the multiplex PCR, a mixture combining 60 forward primers for TCR Vbeta segments and 13 reverse primers for TCR Jbeta segments was used. A multiplex PCR assay on genomic DNA amplified the CDR3 region of rearranged TCR beta genes. The amplified TCR beta libraries were sequenced on the Illumina HiSeq System as 87-base-pair reads. As for the authors' bioinformatics: A later analysis counted tens of millions of unique TCR beta chains across the 666 repertoires, and around 9.9 million of these chains were shared by at least two donors. A nearest-neighbor algorithm error-corrected the raw reads and collapsed the reads into unique sequences, merging closely related sequences to remove PCR and sequencing errors. To assign V, D and J gene segments, CDR3 sequences were aligned to IMGT reference sequences. For a sequence to be retained, at least a six-nucleotide match to both a V gene segment and a J gene segment was required. A rearrangement was called productive if the CDR3 had no stop codons and remained in frame with V and J, and every other rearrangement was called non-productive. CDR3 was defined according to IMGT convention as the region running from the second conserved V-encoded cysteine to the conserved J-encoded phenylalanine. The earlier analysis of about 640 of the donors excluded any sequence lacking an unambiguous match to a single V gene segment. An earlier analysis of 500 to 600 of the donors classified V segments as functional when productive rearrangements were above 56.7% and as segregating when the standard deviation between donors was above 5%. To diagnose cytomegalovirus status from the catalog of TCR beta chain sequences, a statistical classification framework was built. In a later analysis, V and J genes were assigned by comparing TCR nucleotide sequences against IMGT/GENE-DB human TR gene sequences. A later analysis assigned CDR3 sequences and most-parsimonious VDJ recombination scenarios with the TCRdist pipeline. In a later analysis, each TCR beta chain was defined by its CDR3 amino acid sequence together with its V-gene family, and reads without a unique V-gene family were excluded. As a way to deal with suspected cross-contamination and a sequencing artifact, a later analysis dropped approximately 570 nucleotide sequences that were highly shared and had low generation probability. A later analysis calculated a clonal expansion index for each public chain from normalized within-repertoire ranks of inferred template counts. In a later analysis, generation probabilities were computed with a VDJ recombination model fitted to out-of-frame rearrangements, and the resulting probabilities were checked against IGoR. Hypergeometric tests were used in a later analysis to score TCR-TCR, TCR-HLA and TCR-CMV co-occurrence, with a repertoire-size bias correction applied to the TCR pairs. To estimate false discovery rates, a later analysis permuted the HLA or CMV assignments 20 times. In a later analysis, co-occurring TCRs were grouped with DBSCAN, and TCRdist sequence similarity was added when clustering was performed within HLA-allele-positive subsets. Repertoires with fewer than 30,000 or more than 120,000 public chains were left out of co-occurrence clustering, as were about five repertoires with anomalous nucleotide sharing. TCRdb stores this immuneACCESS table with in-frame sequences only. Part of the clones is absent; in the studies checked, under half of the shortfall reflects unresolved V genes, and no reason is known for the rest. That table furnishes V, J and clone size, whereas the DNA furnished D and trimming. The sample table shows some 160,000 clones, and about four fifths are seen once. The ten top clones hold approximately 8% of the sample.

At the junction V is shortened by 8 bases and J by 5 bases, with 16 bases in between. From cysteine to phenylalanine, the CDR3 is 13 amino acids long. The read is trimmed to its CDR3 DNA, 39 bases read in frame from base 1. The germline V gene specifies SGHTA as CDR1 and FQGNSA as CDR2. A remark on this clone: What this receptor recognizes is not known. The record has no base qualities; no much larger clone is one base away.

Sequenced material: PBMCs. The sequence was collected from a male donor in good health and CMV-seropositive. This chain joins TRBV7-2 to TRBJ2-7; TRBD1 is a weak D gene call, 5 bases matching. The CDR3 in this case is CASGTGWGNEQYF. The DNA sequence follows: TGTGCCAGCGGTACAGGCTGGGGTAACGAGCAGTACTTC.